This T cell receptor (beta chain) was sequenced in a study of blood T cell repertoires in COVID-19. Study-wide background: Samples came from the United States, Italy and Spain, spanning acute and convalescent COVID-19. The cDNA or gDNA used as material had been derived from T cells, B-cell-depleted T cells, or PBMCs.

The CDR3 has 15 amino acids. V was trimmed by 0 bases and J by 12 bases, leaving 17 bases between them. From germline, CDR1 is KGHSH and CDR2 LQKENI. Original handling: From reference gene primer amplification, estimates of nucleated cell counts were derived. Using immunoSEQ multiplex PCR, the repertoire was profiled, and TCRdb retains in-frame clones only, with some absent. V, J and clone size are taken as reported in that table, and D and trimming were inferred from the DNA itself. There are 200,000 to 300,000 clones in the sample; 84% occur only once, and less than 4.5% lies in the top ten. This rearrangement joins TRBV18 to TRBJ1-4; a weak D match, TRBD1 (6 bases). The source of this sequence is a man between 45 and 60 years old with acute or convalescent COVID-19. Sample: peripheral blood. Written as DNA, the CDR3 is TGTGCCAGCTCACCACCAAACCTCGACAGGATAGAACTGTTTTTT. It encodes CASSPPNLDRIELFF.